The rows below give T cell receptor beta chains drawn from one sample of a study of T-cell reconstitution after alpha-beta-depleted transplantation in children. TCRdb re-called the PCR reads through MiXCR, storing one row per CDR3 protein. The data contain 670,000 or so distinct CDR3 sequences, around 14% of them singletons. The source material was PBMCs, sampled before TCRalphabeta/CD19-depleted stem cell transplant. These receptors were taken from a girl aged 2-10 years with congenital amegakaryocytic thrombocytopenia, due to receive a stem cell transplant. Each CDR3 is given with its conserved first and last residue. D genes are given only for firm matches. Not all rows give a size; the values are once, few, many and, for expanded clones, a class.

cdr3_aa: CSARRGTASYEQYF
cdr3_nt: TGCAGTGCTAGACGCGGGACAGCCTCCTACGAGCAGTACTTC
v_call: TRBV20-1
clone_size: many
d_call: -
j_call: TRBJ2-7

cdr3_aa: CASTKGSPSSYEQYF
cdr3_nt: TGTGCCAGCACCAAGGGGTCCCCGAGCTCCTACGAGCAGTACTTC
v_call: TRBV12-3/TRBV12-4
clone_size: -
d_call: -
j_call: TRBJ2-7

cdr3_aa: CSATSTNEKLFF
cdr3_nt: TGCAGTGCTACGTCAACTAATGAAAAACTGTTTTTT
v_call: TRBV20-1
clone_size: many
d_call: -
j_call: TRBJ1-4

cdr3_aa: CASSFSAGRNNEQFF
cdr3_nt: TGTGCCAGCAGTTTTTCAGCCGGGCGCAACAATGAGCAGTTCTTC
v_call: TRBV12-3/TRBV12-4
clone_size: many
d_call: -
j_call: TRBJ2-1

cdr3_aa: CAWSVRQDQPQHF
cdr3_nt: TGTGCCTGGAGTGTACGACAGGATCAGCCCCAGCATTTT
v_call: TRBV30
clone_size: -
d_call: -
j_call: TRBJ1-5

cdr3_aa: CASNEQSSYNEQFF
cdr3_nt: TGTGCCAGCAATGAACAGAGCTCCTACAATGAGCAGTTCTTC
v_call: TRBV12-3/TRBV12-4
clone_size: many
d_call: -
j_call: TRBJ2-1

cdr3_aa: CASSPKVGPETQYF
cdr3_nt: TGTGCCAGCAGCCCCAAGGTGGGGCCGGAGACCCAGTACTTC
v_call: TRBV3-1
clone_size: few
d_call: -
j_call: TRBJ2-5

cdr3_aa: CSASARGDEQFF
cdr3_nt: TGCAGTGCTAGCGCCCGGGGGGATGAGCAGTTCTTC
v_call: TRBV20-1
clone_size: many
d_call: TRBD2
j_call: TRBJ2-1

cdr3_aa: CASSFRLAGGKRTDTQYF
cdr3_nt: TGTGCCAGCAGCTTTCGACTAGCGGGAGGGAAGAGAACAGATACGCAGTATTTT
v_call: TRBV7-8
clone_size: many
d_call: TRBD2
j_call: TRBJ2-3

cdr3_aa: CSASHDPVQFF
cdr3_nt: TGCAGTGCTAGCCATGATCCGGTGCAGTTCTTC
v_call: TRBV20-1
clone_size: -
d_call: -
j_call: TRBJ2-1

cdr3_aa: CASSPGTGGDYGYTF
cdr3_nt: TGTGCCAGCTCACCGGGGACAGGGGGCGACTATGGCTACACCTTC
v_call: TRBV18
clone_size: -
d_call: TRBD1
j_call: TRBJ1-2

cdr3_aa: CASRPGLAGVFAKDEQFF
cdr3_nt: TGTGCCAGCAGGCCCGGACTAGCGGGAGTATTTGCGAAGGATGAGCAGTTCTTC
v_call: TRBV6-1
clone_size: few
d_call: TRBD2
j_call: TRBJ2-1

cdr3_aa: CASARLAGAIISSYNEQFF
cdr3_nt: TGTGCCAGTGCCAGGCTAGCGGGAGCTATAATAAGCTCCTACAATGAGCAGTTCTTC
v_call: TRBV11-1
clone_size: -
d_call: TRBD2
j_call: TRBJ2-1

cdr3_aa: CSAPMGDSSTDTQYF
cdr3_nt: TGCAGCGCACCCATGGGGGACTCCTCCACAGATACGCAGTATTTT
v_call: TRBV29-1
clone_size: -
d_call: -
j_call: TRBJ2-3